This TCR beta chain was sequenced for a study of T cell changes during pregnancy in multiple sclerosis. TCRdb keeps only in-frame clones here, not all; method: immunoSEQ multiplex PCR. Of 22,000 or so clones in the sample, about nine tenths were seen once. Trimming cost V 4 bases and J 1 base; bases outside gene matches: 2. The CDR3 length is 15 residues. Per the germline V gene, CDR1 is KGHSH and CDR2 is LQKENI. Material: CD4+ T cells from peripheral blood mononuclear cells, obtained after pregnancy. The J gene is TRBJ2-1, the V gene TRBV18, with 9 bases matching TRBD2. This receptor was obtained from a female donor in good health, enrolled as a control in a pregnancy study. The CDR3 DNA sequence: TGTGCCAGCTCACGCACTAGCGGGTCCTACAATGAGCAGTTCTTC. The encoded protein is CASSRTSGSYNEQFF.